In its sample, the clone carrying this TCR beta chain was seen once. These data are taken from a study of preoperative IRX-2 immunotherapy in early breast cancer. Treatment meaning: preoperative locoregional IRX-2 cytokine immunotherapy. The protocol was immunoSEQ multiplex PCR, while the TCRdb copy is restricted to in-frame clones and leaves out a portion. The sample has 9,500 to 14,000 clones; over 80% are singletons. The receptor's source is a human donor with breast cancer. Sample: lymph node tissue, taken before IRX-2 immunotherapy.

CDR3 loop: CASSGQRNTEAFF. For the CDR3, the DNA is TGCGCCAGCAGCGGACAAAGGAACACTGAAGCTTTCTTT. The V and J genes are TRBV10-2 and TRBJ1-1; D possibly corresponds to TRBD1 (5 bases). The CDR3 length is 13 residues. CDR1 is WSHSY, CDR2 SAAADI, per germline. Trimming took 6 bases from V and 1 from J, leaving 9 bases between them.